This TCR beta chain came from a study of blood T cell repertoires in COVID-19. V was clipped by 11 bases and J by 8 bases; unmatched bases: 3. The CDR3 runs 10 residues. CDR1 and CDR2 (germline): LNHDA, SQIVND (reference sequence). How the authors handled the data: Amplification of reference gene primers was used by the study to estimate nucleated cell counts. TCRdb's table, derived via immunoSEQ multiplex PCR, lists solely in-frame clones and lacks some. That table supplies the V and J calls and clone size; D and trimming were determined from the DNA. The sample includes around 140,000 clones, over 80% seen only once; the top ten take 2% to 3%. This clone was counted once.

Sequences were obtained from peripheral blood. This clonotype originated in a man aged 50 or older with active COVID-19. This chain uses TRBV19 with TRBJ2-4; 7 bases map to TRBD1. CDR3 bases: TGTGCCTCCCAGGGGGACATTCAGTACTTC. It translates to CASQGDIQYF.